This TCR beta chain came from a study of cytomegalovirus exposure and HLA in healthy donors. The PCR used 60 Vbeta and 13 Jbeta primers. Profiling relied on immunoSEQ multiplex PCR, and the TCRdb table lists in-frame clones only, not all of them. This sample has 35,000 to 50,000 clones, with over 55% found just once. V lost 4 bases and J lost 4; bases outside the gene matches: 5. The CDR3 loop spans 14 amino acids. Germline loops: CDR1 SGHNT, CDR2 YYREEE (reference sequence). The genes are TRBV5-4 and TRBJ1-2; 9 bases fit TRBD1. This TCR came from a man in his 60s in good health and CMV-seropositive. The specimen sequenced was PBMCs. DNA of the CDR3: TGTGCCAGCAGCACTGGGACAGGGATCTATGGCTACACCTTC. As protein: CASSTGTGIYGYTF.